This TCR beta chain was recorded in a study of blood T cell repertoires in COVID-19. Study-wide background: The United States, Italy and Spain were the sources of the acute and convalescent COVID-19 samples. The cDNA or gDNA used as material had been derived from T cells, B-cell-depleted T cells, or PBMCs.

The CDR3 runs to 16 residues. Trimming took off 0 bases at V and 0 bases at J, with 9 bases between the two ends. Germline V gene lookup returns CDR1 ENHRY and CDR2 SYGVKD. In the original analysis: Counts of nucleated cells, estimated from reference gene primer amplification, were obtained. TCRdb keeps only in-frame clones here, not all; method: immunoSEQ multiplex PCR. V, J and clone size are those of that table, while D and trimming were read from the DNA. The sample contains about 75,000 clones, roughly 90% of which appear only once. This clonotype was sampled from a human donor in a cohort sampled during active COVID-19. Sequenced material: peripheral blood. V gene TRBV10-3 combines with J gene TRBJ1-3; no clear D. The CDR3 nucleotides read TGTGCCATCAGTGAGTCGGTCAGACTCTCTGGAAACACCATATATTTT. Translating gives CAISESVRLSGNTIYF.